Here is one T cell receptor (beta chain) with its context. This sample is part of a study of PD-L1 blockade in urothelial cancer. Study-wide context: Patients had undergone 0 to 3 prior chemotherapy regimens. Median blood clonality was roughly 0.088, with 82,636 unique TCRs.

Time point of the sample: peripheral blood 6 weeks after treatment start. Sequencing was performed with immunoSEQ multiplex PCR; in TCRdb, only in-frame clones are kept and a portion is missing. The sample has roughly 45,000 clones; roughly 80% are singletons. CDR1 and CDR2 (germline): MNHEY, SMNVEV (reference sequence). V was clipped by 5 bases and J by 7 bases, with 11 bases between them. The CDR3 length is 13 residues. The chain combines TRBV27 with TRBJ1-4, with a weak D call TRBD1 (6 bases). The receptor's source is a man in his 70s with urothelial cancer. Sample: PBMCs, taken around atezolizumab (anti-PD-L1) treatment. The CDR3 DNA is TGTGCCAGCAGTCCCGGACAGTTTGAAAAACTGTTTTTT. Translating it yields CASSPGQFEKLFF.